This TCR beta chain was profiled in a study of cytomegalovirus exposure and HLA in healthy donors (dated by TCRdb to about 2017). Regarding the complete study: According to a later analysis, the 120 or so validation repertoires were produced on the same platform as the approximately 620 repertoires of the first cohort. The aim of the study was to test whether cataloging public T cell receptors could identify signatures of past pathogen exposure. Along with the approximately 650-subject first cohort, a separate validation cohort of 120 different subjects was used. High-throughput TCR immunosequencing, statistical association of individual TCRs with disease status, and machine learning were combined to predict cytomegalovirus infection status. What the research found in general, with its limitations: A few of the identified cytomegalovirus-associated TCR beta chains were confirmed in vitro to be specific for cytomegalovirus antigens. Across donors, most TCR sequences were observed very rarely, whereas some public TCRs were present in many individuals. All 110 or so repertoires were used to score co-occurrence in the validation cohort in a later analysis, because that analysis had no HLA typing for the cohort. In both the original and validation cohorts, the classifier was reported to diagnose cytomegalovirus status with high specificity and sensitivity. The study gave a list of under 200 TCR beta chains associated with cytomegalovirus. It was suggested by the authors that the approach could potentially be generalized to other disease states and immunological phenotypes. Of the cluster scores, about 94% were above 0 in a later analysis, which found that TCRs clustered in the first cohort also tended to co-occur in the 95 to 150 validation repertoires.

Separate from the roughly 660-subject first cohort, the validation cohort of about 110 subjects was the group to which the donors belonged. Library method: the immunoSEQ multiplex PCR assay. As for how the authors treated the data: A statistical classification framework was built to diagnose cytomegalovirus status from the catalog of TCR beta chain sequences. TCRdb's version of the immuneACCESS table is confined to in-frame rearrangements and falls short of the full clone set. An unresolved V gene accounts for under half of the shortfall where checked; the remainder is of unknown origin. The V and J calls and the clone size are those of that table, but D and trimming were determined from the DNA. This sample holds approximately 150,000 clones; around four fifths were observed only once. 2% to 2.5% of the sample comes from the top ten. CDR1 and CDR2 were assigned from the germline V gene (reference sequence) as MNHEY and SMNVEV. The CDR3 sequence holds 15 residues, the cysteine and phenylalanine included. This entry keeps only the CDR3 DNA: 45 bases, framed from base 1. V is clipped by 2 bases and J by 6 bases, and the sequence between their germline boundaries is 16 bases long.

The table lists this clone with a count of one. Its antigen is currently not known. No base quality information exists; no much larger clone differs at one position. This TCR was sampled from a man younger than 45 in good health and CMV-seropositive. The rearrangement joined TRBV27 to TRBJ1-2, with a tentative D gene TRBD1 over 5 matching bases. The specimen sequenced was PBMCs. The DNA reads as follows: TGTGCCAGCAGTTTAAATTTGGGGACTGTAAATGGCTACACCTTC. It is translated as CASSLNLGTVNGYTF.